Listed below are T cell receptor beta chains from one sample, sequenced in a study of Ad26.COV2.S vaccination and SARS-CoV-2 variants. TCRdb's copy holds only in-frame clones and misses some; the assay was immunoSEQ multiplex PCR. The sample records roughly 400,000 clones, around 91% being singletons. The sequenced sample was peripheral blood, obtained in a trial of Ad26.COV2.S vaccine versus placebo. All receptors come from a person between 18 and 60 years old who received the Ad26.COV2.S COVID-19 vaccine or a placebo. The CDR3 runs from the conserved cysteine through the conserved F or W. The order of the fields is J gene, D gene, clone size, V gene, CDR3 DNA, CDR3 protein. D genes are given only for firm matches. The size field is filled for only some rows; it gives once, few, many or a size class.

TRBJ1-5 | NA | NA | TRBV5-1 | TGCGCCAGCACCGGTAAGTACCGTGAGCCCCAGCATTTT | CASTGKYREPQHF
TRBJ1-1 | TRBD1 | NA | TRBV28 | TGTGCCAGCAGTTCGCCGACAGGGTCCGCTGAAGCTTTCTTT | CASSSPTGSAEAFF
TRBJ2-5 | NA | NA | TRBV3-1/TRBV3-2 | TGTGCCAGCAGCCCCGGAGAAGAGACCCAGTACTTC | CASSPGEETQYF
TRBJ1-5 | TRBD1 | NA | TRBV6-5 | TGTGCCAGCAGTTCCCAGACAGGGAGGTGGCCCCAGCATTTT | CASSSQTGRWPQHF
TRBJ1-4 | NA | NA | TRBV27 | TGTGCCAGCAGTTTATCGCGAGTTAGTGAAAAACTGTTTTTT | CASSLSRVSEKLFF
TRBJ1-3 | NA | once | TRBV11-2 | TGTGCCAGCAGCTTAAGTCCCTACTCTGGAAACACCATATATTTT | CASSLSPYSGNTIYF
TRBJ2-6 | TRBD2 | NA | TRBV9 | TGTGCCAGCAGCGTAGCGGCTAGCGGGAACTTTGGGGCCAACGTCCTGACTTTC | CASSVAASGNFGANVLTF
TRBJ1-1 | TRBD1 | NA | TRBV5-4 | TGTGCCAGCAGCCAACGGGACAGGGGGCACGCTGAAGCTTTCTTT | CASSQRDRGHAEAFF
TRBJ2-7 | NA | NA | TRBV5-6 | TGTGCCAGCAGCTATAGCTCCTACGAGCAGTACTTC | CASSYSSYEQYF
TRBJ1-6 | TRBD1 | NA | TRBV9 | TGTGCCAGCAGCCCCCGGGACAGTAGCTCACCCCTCCACTTT | CASSPRDSSSPLHF
TRBJ2-7 | NA | once | TRBV6-5 | TGTGCCAGCAGTCGCTCCGGACCTAACGAGCAGTACTTC | CASSRSGPNEQYF
TRBJ2-7 | NA | NA | TRBV6-5 | TGTGCCAGCAGTTACTCTACTCTATACTACGAGCAGTACTTC | CASSYSTLYYEQYF
TRBJ1-2 | TRBD1 | NA | TRBV5-5 | TGTGCCAGCAGCTTGCGGACAGGGGACTATGGCTACACCTTC | CASSLRTGDYGYTF
TRBJ1-3 | TRBD1 | NA | TRBV28 | TGTGCCAGCACCACAGGGGGCGGCGGAAACACCATATATTTT | CASTTGGGGNTIYF
TRBJ1-4 | NA | NA | TRBV28 | TGTGCCAGCAGTTTCAGGGGCGGGTCTTTTAATGAAAAACTGTTTTTT | CASSFRGGSFNEKLFF
TRBJ1-1 | NA | once | TRBV7-9 | TGTGCCAGCAGCTTAGTGGGGCGTAGGACTGAAGCTTTCTTT | CASSLVGRRTEAFF
TRBJ2-1 | TRBD2 | NA | TRBV19 | TGTGCCAGTAGTATCTTCGGCGCGGGAGGCCATCACGGGGGCAATGAGCAGTTCTTC | CASSIFGAGGHHGGNEQFF
TRBJ2-1 | TRBD1 | NA | TRBV19 | TGTGCCAGTAGTATGGACAGGGGCAATGAGCAGTTCTTC | CASSMDRGNEQFF
TRBJ2-1 | TRBD2 | once | TRBV9 | TGTGCCAGCAGCCTTTTTGGGGCTAGCGGGAGAGGTGAGCAGTTCTTC | CASSLFGASGRGEQFF
TRBJ2-7 | NA | NA | TRBV5-8 | TGTGCCAGCAGCTTGGAGGGCCCTCGGGACGAGCAGTACTTC | CASSLEGPRDEQYF
TRBJ2-7 | TRBD1 | NA | TRBV7-9 | TGTGCCAGCGGGACAGACTCCTACGAGCAGTACTTC | CASGTDSYEQYF
TRBJ2-1 | TRBD2 | NA | TRBV6-6 | TGTGCCAGCAGTCACGTATACGGGCGGGGGGCACTAGAGGGATTCAATGAGCAGTTCTTC | CASSHVYGRGALEGFNEQFF
TRBJ2-7 | NA | few | TRBV28 | TGTGCCAGCAGTTTAACTAGTTCCGAGCAGTACTTC | CASSLTSSEQYF
TRBJ2-5 | NA | NA | TRBV14 | TGTGCCAGCAGCCCCTGGACCGGGGGCGCAATTCGTTGGGAGACCCAGTACTTC | CASSPWTGGAIRWETQYF
TRBJ1-3 | NA | NA | TRBV9 | TGTGCCAGCAGCGTAGGAGGGGGTTCTGGAAACACCATATATTTT | CASSVGGGSGNTIYF
TRBJ1-2 | NA | NA | TRBV24-1 | TGTGCCACCAGTTTCGGCAGTAACTATGGCTACACCTTC | CATSFGSNYGYTF
TRBJ1-4 | NA | NA | TRBV24-1 | TGTGCCACCAGTGTCGTAGGGCAGGGAATTGCAACTAATGAAAAACTGTTTTTT | CATSVVGQGIATNEKLFF
TRBJ2-7 | NA | few | TRBV9 | TGTGCCAGCAGCGTAGGGGATATCTACGAGCAGTACTTC | CASSVGDIYEQYF
TRBJ1-1 | NA | once | TRBV4-3 | TGCGCCAGCAGCCAGGGATCATCCACTGAAGCTTTCTTT | CASSQGSSTEAFF
TRBJ1-2 | NA | NA | TRBV30 | TGTGCCTGGACTCCCGGGGCAAACTATGGCTACACCTTC | CAWTPGANYGYTF
TRBJ2-7 | NA | NA | TRBV27 | TGTGCCAGCAGTTTCGGAGGGGGCGGGTACGAGCAGTACTTC | CASSFGGGGYEQYF
TRBJ2-7 | NA | NA | TRBV28 | TGTGCCAGCAGTCTCACACGGACAGTGGGCTCCTACGAGCAGTACTTC | CASSLTRTVGSYEQYF
TRBJ2-7 | NA | few | TRBV3-1/TRBV3-2 | TGTGCCAGCAGCCCGGGACATTTCTACGAGCAGTACTTC | CASSPGHFYEQYF
TRBJ2-7 | NA | NA | TRBV25-1 | TGTGCCAGCAGTGAATTTGGGAGCCTCTACGAGCAGTACTTC | CASSEFGSLYEQYF
TRBJ2-7 | NA | NA | TRBV12-5 | TGTGCTAGTGGTTTGGGAACCTACGAGCAGTACTTC | CASGLGTYEQYF
TRBJ2-7 | NA | NA | TRBV5-1 | TGCGCCAGCAGCTTGGGTTCGTCGGGACCGATAACCCCCTACGAGCAGTACTTC | CASSLGSSGPITPYEQYF
TRBJ2-1 | NA | once | TRBV3-1/TRBV3-2 | TGTGCCAGCAGCCAAGCTGCCAAGTACAATGAGCAGTTCTTC | CASSQAAKYNEQFF
TRBJ2-2 | NA | NA | TRBV7-2 | TGTGCCAGCAGCTTAGATGGCCTCCCCACCGGGGAGCTGTTTTTT | CASSLDGLPTGELFF
TRBJ2-2 | NA | NA | TRBV5-1 | TGCGCCAGCAGCTTGGGAGGCCCTGTGGTTAACACCGGGGAGCTGTTTTTT | CASSLGGPVVNTGELFF
TRBJ1-3 | TRBD1 | NA | TRBV3-1/TRBV3-2 | TGTGCCAGCAGCCATGAACAGGGGCACACCATATATTTT | CASSHEQGHTIYF
TRBJ2-3 | NA | NA | TRBV9 | TGTGCCAGCAGCTCCACAGATACGCAGTATTTT | CASSSTDTQYF